This entry describes one T cell receptor (beta chain). All the donors were Caucasian adults who lived in Nashville, Tennessee. CD8 memory merged CD45RO+ cells and CCR7-negative CD45RA+ TemRA cells into one population. The data stem from a study of shared clonotypes between healthy human individuals. Background on the study: Two women and a few men aged 18 to 49 made up the donors. Per-donor plates numbered three CD4 naive, three CD4 memory, two CD8 naive and one CD8 memory.

Sequencing used immunoSEQ multiplex PCR; TCRdb keeps in-frame clones, though not all of them. The table has about 380,000 clones, 96% seen once. The source material was memory CD8+ T cells sorted from blood. Subset described: CD45RO+ cells pooled with CCR7-negative TemRA cells. The sequence was obtained from a man between 25 and 39 years old in good health.

The DNA of the CDR3 is TGTGCCAGCAGCGCCTGCTCAGGCGGATTCGAGCAAGAGACCCAGTACTTC. Its protein is CASSACSGGFEQETQYF. The rearrangement uses TRBV11-1 and TRBJ2-5; D is ambiguous. Germline CDR1 reads SGHAT; CDR2 reads FQDESV (reference sequence). Deletions cut 5 bases from V and 2 bases from J, with 21 bases between. This CDR3 is 17 amino acids long.